Listed here are 5 T cell receptor beta chains from one sample, sequenced in a study of STAT3 mutations in large granular lymphocyte leukemia. General study findings and limits: Every T-LGLL patient had at least one immunodominant TCRbeta clonotype.

No cognate antigen is known for these TCRs. Only in-frame clones appear in the TCRdb table, and some are missing; sequencing was by immunoSEQ multiplex PCR. The data show approximately 42,000 clones, with roughly 77% seen just once and about 0.45% held by the top ten. Sequencing used PBMCs. These receptors were taken from a human donor with T large granular lymphocyte leukemia. Some clones in this sample may be carry-over from other donors' samples.

This chain uses TRBV5-1 with TRBJ1-1; no definite D call. CDR3 size: 13 residues. Trimming took 3 bases from V and 7 from J, leaving 13 bases between them. Germline CDR1 and CDR2: SGHRS and YFSETQ. The CDR3 DNA sequence: TGCGCCAGCAGCTACCTCAAAGGCGGTGAAGCTTTCTTT. This sequence encodes CASSYLKGGEAFF.

The rearrangement links TRBV9 to TRBJ2-4, with D possibly called TRBD1 or TRBD2 (5 bases each). Germline V gene data show CDR1 as SGDLS and CDR2 as YYNGEE. Trimming removed 0 bases from V and 0 bases from J, with 13 bases in between. This CDR3 has 17 amino acids. CDR3 sequence (DNA): TGTGCCAGCAGCGTAGGTCCGGGGCTACTAGCCAAAAACATTCAGTACTTC. It codes for CASSVGPGLLAKNIQYF.

V usage is TRBV9 and J usage is TRBJ2-1, with TRBD1 matching 8 bases. Losses at the gene ends were 3 bases for V and 6 bases for J; bases not matched to a gene: 8. The CDR3 covers 15 residues. Germline CDR1 is SGDLS and CDR2 is YYNGEE. In DNA form, the CDR3 reads TGTGCCAGCAGCGGAATGAACAGGGGGGCCAATGAGCAGTTCTTC. It yields the protein CASSGMNRGANEQFF.

This rearrangement joins TRBV7-8 to TRBJ1-5, with 9 positions matching TRBD1. Germline V lookup: CDR1 SGHVS, CDR2 FQNEAQ. The CDR3 contains 18 residues. Germline trimming cut 6 bases from V and 0 bases from J; bases unmatched to any gene: 12. In DNA form, the CDR3 reads TGTGCCAGCAGTCGTACAGGGGGCAGCTCCCATAGCAATCAGCCCCAGCATTTT. As protein: CASSRTGGSSHSNQPQHF.

J is TRBJ1-6 and V is TRBV10-2; 8 nucleotides line up with TRBD1. This CDR3 spans 13 amino acids. CDR1 is WSHSY, CDR2 SAAADI, per germline. The trim removed 8 bases at V and 7 bases at J, leaving 4 bases unmatched. The CDR3 loop is CASGTGRNSPLHF. CDR3 nucleotide sequence: TGCGCCAGCGGGACAGGCCGAAATTCACCCCTCCACTTT.